The rows below give T cell receptor beta chains drawn from one sample of a study of Ad26.COV2.S vaccination and SARS-CoV-2 variants. Data came from immunoSEQ multiplex PCR; TCRdb stores just in-frame clones and leaves some out. The sample gives roughly 390,000 clones, 80% to 90% of which show up once; 3.5% is in the top ten. This material consisted of peripheral blood, taken in a trial of Ad26.COV2.S vaccine versus placebo. These receptors were taken from a person aged 18 to 65 who received the Ad26.COV2.S COVID-19 vaccine or a placebo. Each CDR3 is given with its conserved first and last residue. D genes are given only for firm matches.

>.|TRBV4-1|TRBJ2-2
CASSPLGLANTGELFF
TGCGCCAGCAGCCCACTAGGCCTCGCGAACACCGGGGAGCTGTTTTTT
>.|TRBV6-5|TRBJ2-7
CASSTSSVSYEQYF
TGTGCCAGCAGTACTTCTAGCGTATCCTACGAGCAGTACTTC
>TRBD1|TRBV29-1|TRBJ1-1
CSAVQGVTEAFF
TGCAGCGCTGTTCAGGGGGTAACTGAAGCTTTCTTT
>TRBD2|TRBV10-3|TRBJ2-7
CAIRGGEGREQYF
TGTGCCATCAGAGGAGGGGAGGGCCGCGAGCAGTACTTC
>TRBD1|TRBV10-2|TRBJ1-3
CATRQGAAGNTIYF
TGCGCCACCCGCCAGGGGGCGGCTGGAAACACCATATATTTT
>.|TRBV7-9|TRBJ1-6
CASSLVQRALGSPLHF
TGTGCCAGCAGCTTAGTTCAGCGGGCATTGGGTTCACCCCTCCACTTT
>TRBD2|TRBV7-9|TRBJ2-1
CASSLATSGGHQFF
TGTGCCAGCAGCTTAGCAACTAGCGGGGGCCACCAGTTCTTC
>.|TRBV7-9|TRBJ2-2
CASSKSSGNTGELFF
TGTGCCAGCAGCAAATCCTCAGGGAACACCGGGGAGCTGTTTTTT
>TRBD1|TRBV6-5|TRBJ1-1
CASRRGQAMNTEAFF
TGTGCCAGCAGGAGGGGACAGGCCATGAACACTGAAGCTTTCTTT
>TRBD1|TRBV6-5|TRBJ1-2
CASMGQGARGYGYTF
TGTGCCAGCATGGGACAGGGGGCGCGAGGCTATGGCTACACCTTC
>.|TRBV5-1|TRBJ2-1
CASSATGGDNEQFF
TGCGCCAGCAGCGCCACCGGTGGCGACAATGAGCAGTTCTTC
>.|TRBV18|TRBJ1-5
CASSHDWLKGHQPQHF
TGTGCCAGCTCGCACGATTGGTTAAAGGGGCATCAGCCCCAGCATTTT
>.|TRBV4-3|TRBJ1-2
CASSQDGTGPRYGYTF
TGCGCCAGCAGCCAAGATGGCACAGGCCCTAGGTATGGCTACACCTTC
>.|TRBV6-1|TRBJ1-1
CASSESQGLNTEAFF
TGTGCCAGCAGTGAATCTCAGGGACTGAACACTGAAGCTTTCTTT
>.|TRBV4-3|TRBJ1-4
CASSQDSGTYGEKLFF
TGCGCCAGCAGCCAAGACTCAGGGACATACGGCGAAAAACTGTTTTTT
>.|TRBV6-1|TRBJ1-2
CASSEVLGEGGYTF
TGTGCCAGCAGTGAAGTGCTAGGGGAAGGTGGCTACACCTTC
>.|TRBV10-3|TRBJ1-1
CAINGGTEAFF
TGTGCCATCAATGGGGGCACTGAAGCTTTCTTT
>TRBD1|TRBV20-1|TRBJ2-1
CSASPGTGNEQFF
TGCAGTGCAAGTCCCGGGACAGGGAATGAGCAGTTCTTC
>TRBD1|TRBV25-1|TRBJ1-1
CASSERGTGLNTEAFF
TGTGCCAGCAGTGAAAGGGGGACAGGGTTGAACACTGAAGCTTTCTTT
>.|TRBV2|TRBJ2-7
CASSHRETTYEQYF
TGTGCCAGCAGTCACAGGGAAACCACCTACGAGCAGTACTTC
>.|TRBV7-9|TRBJ1-5
CASSLGTLSNQPQHF
TGTGCCAGCAGCTTAGGGACACTTAGCAATCAGCCCCAGCATTTT
>TRBD2|TRBV6-5|TRBJ2-3
CASRLGRGIDTQYF
TGTGCCAGCAGGTTAGGGAGGGGAATAGATACGCAGTATTTT
>TRBD2|TRBV19|TRBJ2-1
CASSIVAGGLNEQFF
TGTGCCAGTAGTATAGTGGCGGGGGGGCTTAATGAGCAGTTCTTC
>TRBD2|TRBV19|TRBJ2-3
CASSSGLAGGRSRTDTQYF
TGTGCCAGTAGTTCGGGACTAGCGGGGGGGCGATCGAGGACAGATACGCAGTATTTT
>.|TRBV6-2/TRBV6-3|TRBJ1-2
CASSYSRTDYGYTF
TGTGCCAGCAGTTACTCGAGGACGGACTATGGCTACACCTTC
>TRBD1|TRBV19|TRBJ1-6
CASTGTGIRSPLHF
TGTGCCAGTACTGGGACAGGGATTAGGTCACCCCTCCACTTT
>.|TRBV3-1/TRBV3-2|TRBJ2-5
CASSQEPGWGETQYF
TGTGCCAGCAGCCAAGAACCAGGGTGGGGGGAGACCCAGTACTTC